Presented here are 30 T cell receptor beta chains from one specimen sequenced in a study of control samples from healthy donors and cancer patients. TCRdb keeps only in-frame clones here, not all; method: immunoSEQ multiplex PCR. The sample has about 160,000 clones, roughly 95% seen once. Sequenced: blood. The receptors were gathered from a woman aged 25 to 45 in good health.

V and J are TRBV27 and TRBJ2-3, with D possibly being TRBD1 (6 bases). Trimming took 8 bases from V and 0 from J, leaving 15 bases between them. The germline CDR1 and CDR2 sequences are MNHEY and SMNVEV (reference sequence). The CDR3 is 15 amino acids. This CDR3 is CASGQIGSSTDTQYF. For the CDR3, the DNA is TGTGCCAGCGGACAGATCGGATCTAGCACAGATACGCAGTATTTT.

The genes are TRBV5-1 and TRBJ1-1; tentatively, D is TRBD1 (5 bases). This CDR3 has 16 amino acids. V dropped 4 bases and J dropped 4 bases, with 20 bases sitting between them. Germline V gene lookup returns CDR1 SGHRS and CDR2 YFSETQ. CDR3: CASSPTASLGGTEAFF. For the CDR3, the DNA is TGCGCCAGCAGCCCCACCGCCTCCCTTGGGGGCACTGAAGCTTTCTTT.

The chain uses TRBV4-2 and TRBJ1-3, with D possibly TRBD1 on 5 matching bases. The V and J ends lost 7 bases and 3 bases respectively, with 19 bases between them. CDR3 length equals 16 residues. Germline CDR1 reads LGHNA; CDR2 reads YNFKEQ. CDR3 in amino acids: CASTPVGRDDGNTIYF. The CDR3 DNA sequence: TGTGCCAGCACCCCCGTTGGCAGGGACGATGGAAACACCATATATTTT.

The chain links TRBV15 to TRBJ2-5; D possibly corresponds to TRBD1 (6 bases). CDR1 and CDR2 (germline): LNHNV, YYDKDF (reference sequence). The CDR3 covers 16 residues. The V and J ends lost 2 bases and 1 base respectively, with 14 bases between them. CDR3 nucleotides: TGTGCCACCAGCAGATCCCCGGGACAACGCCAAGAGACCCAGTACTTC. It is translated as CATSRSPGQRQETQYF.

The chain links TRBV4-2 to TRBJ1-1; 7 bases align to TRBD1. The length of the CDR3 is 19 residues. Trimming cost V 4 bases and J 1 base; bases outside gene matches: 18. Germline CDR1 is LGHNA and CDR2 is YNFKEQ. The CDR3 here is CASSLSSGPYRGGNTEAFF. The CDR3 region has the DNA TGTGCCAGCAGCCTAAGCTCGGGGCCCTACAGGGGAGGGAACACTGAAGCTTTCTTT.

This clone was counted only a few times. This rearrangement joins TRBV5-1 to TRBJ1-6, with no clear D. There are 14 residues in the CDR3. The germline V gene has CDR1 SGHRS and CDR2 YFSETQ. V was cut by 0 bases and J by 7 bases, with 8 bases left in between. This CDR3 is CASSLGELNSPLHF. The CDR3 DNA reads as TGCGCCAGCAGCTTGGGGGAATTGAATTCACCCCTCCACTTT.

The rearrangement links TRBV5-6 to TRBJ2-3; D is ambiguous. This CDR3 comprises 12 residues. Deletions cut 0 bases from V and 6 bases from J, with 5 bases between. Germline V gene data show CDR1 as SGHDT and CDR2 as YYEEEE. This CDR3 reads CASSLAWDTQYF. For the CDR3, the DNA is TGTGCCAGCAGCTTGGCATGGGATACGCAGTATTTT.

This clone was counted a single time. The rearrangement links TRBV28 to TRBJ1-1; D is perhaps TRBD1 (6 bases). The V and J ends lost 5 bases and 1 base respectively, with 14 bases between them. CDR1 is MDHEN and CDR2 is SYDVKM in the germline V gene. The CDR3 loop spans 15 amino acids. The CDR3 reads CASSPQTTGNTEAFF. The DNA of the CDR3 is TGTGCCAGCAGTCCCCAAACGACAGGGAACACTGAAGCTTTCTTT.

This clone appeared a single time. One end of the junction varies from germline; a read error may be responsible. The chain uses TRBV6-5 and TRBJ1-2; D perhaps matches TRBD1 (5 bases). CDR3 length: 13 residues. Germline V gene data show CDR1 as MNHEY and CDR2 as SVGAGI. CDR3 coding DNA: TGTGCCAGCAGTAGAAGGGACTCAAACCGCTCAGCCTTC. It yields the protein CASSRRDSNRSAF.

The chain couples TRBV5-1 to TRBJ2-1; 16 bases map to TRBD2. This CDR3 contains 15 residues. Germline CDR1 and CDR2: SGHRS and YFSETQ. The junction had 5 bases not matched to a gene; V was cut back by 7 bases and J by 7 bases. CDR3 bases: TGCGCCAGCGGGCCGGGACTAGCGGGAGGGAATGAGCAGTTCTTC. It translates to CASGPGLAGGNEQFF.

The V gene is TRBV4-1, the J gene TRBJ2-5, with 9 positions matching TRBD1. This CDR3 is built from 18 residues. Germline CDR1 is MGHRA and CDR2 is YSYEKL. V shed 1 base, J shed 0 bases, and the junction held 9 bases outside the gene matches. The CDR3 spells CASSQAIFWTGDQETQYF. CDR3 DNA: TGCGCCAGCAGCCAAGCAATTTTCTGGACAGGGGACCAAGAGACCCAGTACTTC.

This clone was observed a handful of times. V is TRBV7-9 and J is TRBJ1-5; 8 positions match TRBD1. The trim removed 5 bases at V and 7 bases at J, leaving 4 bases unmatched. Germline CDR1 reads SEHNR; CDR2 reads FQNEAQ (reference sequence). There are 13 residues in the CDR3. CDR3 bases: TGTGCCAGCAGCCAAGGACAGGGCCAGCCCCAGCATTTT. Translation gives CASSQGQGQPQHF.

The rearrangement joins TRBV4-1 to TRBJ1-6; D uncertain. The CDR3 spans 15 residues. V lost 1 base to trimming and J lost 7 bases, with 11 bases between them. CDR1 and CDR2 from the germline V gene are MGHRA and YSYEKL. The CDR3 reads CASSQVGGPNSPLHF. The DNA for the CDR3 is TGCGCCAGCAGCCAAGTAGGCGGCCCGAATTCACCCCTCCACTTT.

The rearrangement joins TRBV19 to TRBJ1-6; no firm D call. This CDR3 has 15 amino acids. CDR1 and CDR2 from the germline V gene are LNHDA and SQIVND (reference sequence). Trimming removed 4 bases at V and 3 bases at J, with 10 bases between. DNA of the CDR3: TGTGCCAGTAGTACCCCGGGCAGCTATAATTCACCCCTCCACTTT. Amino acid sequence: CASSTPGSYNSPLHF.

The chain has TRBV3-1 (or the pseudogene TRBV3-2) and TRBJ1-1; the D gene is possibly TRBD1 (5 bases). The V end was cut by 4 bases, the J end by 5 bases, with 11 bases between. From germline, CDR1 is LGHDT and CDR2 YNNKEL (reference sequence). This CDR3 is built from 13 residues. The CDR3 bases are TGTGCCAGCAGCCCCGGGGGGGGGACTGAAGCTTTCTTT. This sequence encodes CASSPGGGTEAFF.

The V and J genes are TRBV7-9 and TRBJ1-5, with D possibly TRBD1 on 6 matching bases. CDR1 and CDR2 from the germline V gene are SEHNR and FQNEAQ (reference sequence). V lost 5 bases, J lost 2 bases, and 10 bases lay in between. This CDR3 is built from 14 residues. CDR3 amino acids: CASSEDRGNQPQHF. CDR3 sequence (DNA): TGTGCCAGCAGCGAGGACAGAGGCAATCAGCCCCAGCATTTT.

The chain carries TRBV7-9 and TRBJ2-7; maybe TRBD2 (6 bases). Germline values: CDR1 SEHNR, CDR2 FQNEAQ (reference sequence). V lost 3 bases and J lost 3, with 9 bases in between. This CDR3 has 13 residues. In DNA, the CDR3 is TGTGCCAGCAGCTTGGGACTGAGCTACGAGCAGTACTTC. Residues: CASSLGLSYEQYF.

The chain uses TRBV28 and TRBJ2-2, with 14 bases fitting TRBD2. Germline trimming cut 7 bases from V and 2 bases from J; bases unmatched to any gene: 6. This CDR3 comprises 17 residues. From germline, CDR1 is MDHEN and CDR2 SYDVKM. This CDR3 is CASTGTSGSGNTGELFF. The DNA for the CDR3 is TGTGCCAGCACCGGGACTAGCGGGAGTGGTAACACCGGGGAGCTGTTTTTT.

This sequence joins TRBV24-1 and TRBJ1-4; D is ambiguous. The CDR3 is made up of 13 amino acids. The germline V gene encodes CDR1 KGHDR and CDR2 SFDVKD. The V and J ends lost 0 bases and 7 bases respectively, with 5 bases between them. CDR3 coding DNA: TGTGCCACCAGTGATTTGCGGGGTGAAAAACTGTTTTTT. Translating it yields CATSDLRGEKLFF.

V gene TRBV4-1 combines with J gene TRBJ2-2; possibly TRBD2 for D (8 bases). Germline V lookup: CDR1 MGHRA, CDR2 YSYEKL. The ends were cut back, 3 bases at V and 0 bases at J, with 20 bases in the middle. CDR3 length equals 19 residues. CDR3 sequence: CASSHAGGGQLSNTGELFF. The CDR3 DNA reads TGCGCCAGCAGCCACGCCGGGGGGGGACAGCTATCGAACACCGGGGAGCTGTTTTTT.

The CDR3 protein is CAWSSGTYEQYF. The DNA for the CDR3 is TGTGCCTGGAGTTCCGGGACCTACGAGCAGTACTTC. The chain is built from TRBV30 and TRBJ2-7; D may be TRBD2 (5 bases). Germline loops: CDR1 GTSNPN, CDR2 SVGIG (reference sequence). V dropped 2 bases and J dropped 2 bases, with 7 bases sitting between them. The CDR3 has 12 amino acids. The full variable domain, in which reference TRBV30 and TRBJ2-7 provide the parts outside the CDR3, is SQTIHQWPATLVQPVGSPLSLECTVEGTSNPNLYWYRQAAGRGLQLLFYSVGIGQISSEVPQNLSASRPQDRQFILSSKKLLLSDSGFYLCAWSSGTYEQYFGPGTRLTVT.

V is TRBV2 and J is TRBJ2-7, with a tentative D call TRBD2 (5 bases). CDR1 is SNHLY, CDR2 FYNNEI, per germline. With 7 bases removed from V and 5 bases from J, the gap between germline ends came to 18 bases. There are 14 residues in the CDR3. The chain's CDR3 is CASNAGQTKHEQYF. The CDR3 DNA reads TGTGCCAGCAACGCGGGCCAAACTAAGCACGAGCAGTACTTC.

This chain links TRBV5-6 with TRBJ2-7; possible D gene TRBD1, 6 bases. V lost 3 bases, J lost 5 bases, and 12 bases lay in between. CDR1 and CDR2 from the germline V gene are SGHDT and YYEEEE. This CDR3 has 13 residues. The CDR3 is CASSSYRVHEQYF. CDR3 nucleotides: TGTGCCAGCAGCTCCTACAGGGTCCACGAGCAGTACTTC.

V and J are TRBV7-8 and TRBJ2-7, with 13 bases matching TRBD2. Germline CDR1 is SGHVS and CDR2 is FQNEAQ. The CDR3 has 17 residues. V shed 1 base, J shed 6 bases, and the junction held 9 bases outside the gene matches. The CDR3 nucleotides read TGTGCCAGCAGCTTAGAAGGGACTAGCGGGATCCGGATCGAGCAGTACTTC. This codes for CASSLEGTSGIRIEQYF.

The J gene is TRBJ1-1, the V gene TRBV5-4; 8 nucleotides line up with TRBD1. Germline V gives CDR1 SGHNT, CDR2 YYREEE (reference sequence). Trimming took 5 bases from V and 5 from J; bases not matched to a gene: 8. This CDR3 spans 14 amino acids. The CDR3 loop reads CASRVWTGMTEAFF. For the CDR3, the DNA is TGTGCCAGCAGGGTCTGGACAGGGATGACTGAAGCTTTCTTT.

The V call is TRBV6-1, the J call TRBJ2-1, with a possible D match to TRBD2 (6 bases). The CDR3 loop spans 16 amino acids. Trimming cost V 4 bases and J 9 bases, with 22 bases left between them. Germline CDR1 MNHNS, CDR2 SASEGT. The CDR3 loop is CASSGLRSGRQGEQFF. The CDR3 region has the DNA TGTGCCAGCAGTGGTCTGCGGTCAGGGAGGCAGGGTGAGCAGTTCTTC.

CDR3 sequence (DNA): TGTGCCAGCAACTTAGACAGAGGCAATCAGCCCCAGCATTTT. It encodes CASNLDRGNQPQHF. The chain links TRBV6-5 to TRBJ1-5; D is perhaps TRBD1 (5 bases). Germline V lookup: CDR1 MNHEY, CDR2 SVGAGI. CDR3 size: 14 residues. Trimming removed 7 bases at V and 2 bases at J, with 12 bases between.

This clone was observed a single time. J is TRBJ2-1 and V is TRBV7-9; 9 positions match TRBD2. CDR1 is SEHNR, CDR2 FQNEAQ, per germline (reference sequence). V was pared by 11 bases and J by 2 bases, with 7 bases of the junction left unmatched. The CDR3 runs 14 residues. The CDR3 reads CAGRVAGAYNEQFF. CDR3 sequence (DNA): TGTGCCGGGAGGGTAGCGGGAGCCTACAATGAGCAGTTCTTC.

This clone was recorded only once. This chain uses TRBV5-8 with TRBJ1-6; D not resolved. This CDR3 comprises 13 residues. V was shortened by 0 bases and J by 9 bases, with 7 bases between the two germline ends. The germline CDR1 and CDR2 sequences are SGHTS and YDEGEE. The CDR3, as DNA: TGTGCCAGCAGCTTGGCGAGGAGTTCACCCCTCCACTTT. It yields the protein CASSLARSSPLHF.

The chain carries TRBV19 and TRBJ1-1, with 9 bases fitting TRBD1. This CDR3 is 13 amino acids long. J lost 11 bases, V lost 5 bases, and 9 bases had no gene match. Germline CDR1 is LNHDA and CDR2 is SQIVND (reference sequence). In nucleotides, the CDR3 is TGTGCCAGTAGTCCGAGGGACAGGGAAGCGGCTTTCTTT. It codes for CASSPRDREAAFF.